The rows below give T cell receptor beta chains drawn from one sample of a study of shared clonotypes between healthy human individuals. Data came from immunoSEQ multiplex PCR; TCRdb stores just in-frame clones and leaves some out. The repertoire holds over a million clones, with roughly 96% as singletons. The material sequenced was naive CD4+ T cells sorted from blood. These receptors were obtained from a man younger than 45 in good health. The CDR3 runs from the conserved cysteine through the conserved F or W. The order of the fields is J gene, D gene, V gene, clone size, CDR3 DNA, CDR3 protein. A D gene is named only where the DNA matches it firmly. Some rows have no size entry. The others give once, few or many, or a class for an expanded clone.

TRBJ2-7 NA TRBV28 NA TGTGCCAGCAGCAATGCGGGAACTCACGAGCAGTACTTC CASSNAGTHEQYF
TRBJ2-1 TRBD1 TRBV11-2 NA TGTGCCAGCAGCTCCGGGGGGACAGGGTACAATGAGCAGTTCTTC CASSSGGTGYNEQFF
TRBJ2-2 TRBD2 TRBV6-1 NA TGTGCCAGCAAACCTGGCGGGAGGTACACCGGGGAGCTGTTTTTT CASKPGGRYTGELFF
TRBJ2-3 NA TRBV7-6 NA TGTGCCAGCAGCATTATAAGCACAGATACGCAGTATTTT CASSIISTDTQYF
TRBJ1-1 NA TRBV6-5 NA TGTGCCAGCAGTTACTCGAAAGTGAACACTGAAGCTTTCTTT CASSYSKVNTEAFF
TRBJ2-7 NA TRBV7-2 NA TGTGCCAGCAGCCCCGGTGCTGGGGACTACGAGCAGTACTTC CASSPGAGDYEQYF
TRBJ2-1 NA TRBV16 NA TGTGCCAGCAGCCTTTCGACGAACAATGAGCAGTTCTTC CASSLSTNNEQFF
TRBJ2-7 NA TRBV29-1 NA TGCAGCGTTGGAAATAGGTACGAGCAGTACTTC CSVGNRYEQYF
TRBJ1-5 TRBD1 TRBV28 NA TGTGCCAGCAGTATCCAGGGGGAAGGCAATCAGCCCCAGCATTTT CASSIQGEGNQPQHF
TRBJ2-1 NA TRBV4-1 NA TGCGCCAGCAGCCGGACCCTGCGCGGTAATTCCTACAATGAGCAGTTCTTC CASSRTLRGNSYNEQFF
TRBJ2-7 TRBD1 TRBV2 few TGTGCCAGCAGTGGTGGGACAGGGTCCTACGAGCAGTACTTC CASSGGTGSYEQYF
TRBJ2-2 NA TRBV28 NA TGTGCCAGCAGGAATTTTGGTAGGGCAGGGTTGGCCGGGGAGCTGTTTTTT CASRNFGRAGLAGELFF
TRBJ1-2 TRBD1 TRBV28 NA TGTGCCAGTACTTTGACAGGGGAGGGCTACACCTTC CASTLTGEGYTF
TRBJ2-1 TRBD2 TRBV6-1 NA TGTGCCAGCAGTGAATCAGCTGCGGTAGCGGGAGGGGCCTACAATGAGCAGTTCTTC CASSESAAVAGGAYNEQFF
TRBJ2-1 NA TRBV18 NA TGTGCCAGCTCACCCCCCTACAATGAGCAGTTCTTC CASSPPYNEQFF
TRBJ2-5 NA TRBV2 NA TGTGCCAGCAGTGCCGAGAAAGAGACCCAGTACTTC CASSAEKETQYF
TRBJ1-1 NA TRBV6-1 NA TGTGCCAGCCTAGGAAACACTGAAGCTTTCTTT CASLGNTEAFF
TRBJ2-3 TRBD1 TRBV9 NA TGTGCCAGCAGCGTAGAGGGGACAGGAGTCGGTACGCAGTATTTT CASSVEGTGVGTQYF
TRBJ2-7 NA TRBV5-1 NA TGCGCCAGCAGCTGGTCCAGGCCTCCCTACGAGCAGTACTTC CASSWSRPPYEQYF
TRBJ2-3 NA TRBV10-1 NA TGCGCCAGCAGTGGAATCGCAGGGATTCGCACAGATACGCAGTATTTT CASSGIAGIRTDTQYF
TRBJ2-7 NA TRBV14 NA TGTGCCAGCAGCCCCAGAGCAGTGCCCTCCTACGAGCAGTACTTC CASSPRAVPSYEQYF
TRBJ2-3 NA TRBV5-1 once TGCGCCAGCAGCTTGGAGGGGGGCACAGATACGCAGTATTTT CASSLEGGTDTQYF
TRBJ2-1 NA TRBV5-1 NA TGCGCCAGCAGCTTGGTTCCGGGCCACAATGAGCAGTTCTTC CASSLVPGHNEQFF
TRBJ1-1 NA TRBV4-2 NA TGTGCCAGCAGCCAAGACATGACTGAAGCTTTCTTT CASSQDMTEAFF
TRBJ2-1 TRBD2 TRBV9 NA TGTGCCAGCAGCGTGGAGGGAGGGCGATCAAATGAGCAGTTCTTC CASSVEGGRSNEQFF
TRBJ1-2 NA TRBV19 NA TGTGCCAGTAGTATAGATCCGGAATATGGCTACACCTTC CASSIDPEYGYTF
TRBJ2-3 NA TRBV5-1 NA TGCGCCAGCAGCTCCGTGGTGATCGGACTGGGGGATACGCAGTATTTT CASSSVVIGLGDTQYF
TRBJ1-2 TRBD1 TRBV9 NA TGTGCCAGCAGCTCGTATAGGGGACAGGTTAACTATGGCTACACCTTC CASSSYRGQVNYGYTF
TRBJ2-3 NA TRBV11-2 NA TGTGCCAGCAGCTTAGCCCCTCCGGAGGGCATCCGGGATACGCAGTATTTT CASSLAPPEGIRDTQYF
TRBJ1-1 NA TRBV20-1 NA TGCAGTGCTAGAATGGCGATTGAAGCTTTCTTT CSARMAIEAFF
TRBJ2-2 TRBD1 TRBV6-1 NA TGTGCCAGCAGTGAAAGTGGGACAGGGATGTTCTCGAACACCGGGGAGCTGTTTTTT CASSESGTGMFSNTGELFF
TRBJ1-2 NA TRBV30 NA TGTGCCTGGAGACAGGAGGCGTATGGCTACACCTTC CAWRQEAYGYTF
TRBJ2-4 NA TRBV6-1 NA TGTGCCAGCAGTGAAACGCCACTAGCCAAAAACATTCAGTACTTC CASSETPLAKNIQYF
TRBJ1-2 TRBD1 TRBV5-1 NA TGCGCCAGCAGCTTGGCTGACAGGGGTGGCTACACCTTC CASSLADRGGYTF
TRBJ2-1 NA TRBV28 NA TGTGCCAGCAGTTTTCAACACGTGGGGGGTGGTCAGTTCTTC CASSFQHVGGGQFF
TRBJ2-5 NA TRBV29-1 NA TGCAGCGTCGATCCTAGCGTTGCTCAAGAGACCCAGTACTTC CSVDPSVAQETQYF
TRBJ2-1 TRBD1 TRBV2 NA TGTGCCAGCGGCCAGGACAGGGGCAGTTACAATGAGCAGTTCTTC CASGQDRGSYNEQFF
TRBJ2-2 NA TRBV5-1 NA TGCGCCAGCAGCCAAGGGAGCGACACCGGGGAGCTGTTTTTT CASSQGSDTGELFF
TRBJ2-7 TRBD2 TRBV7-2 NA TGTGCCAGCAGCTTAGTGACTAGCGGGGGCTCCTACGAGCAGTACTTC CASSLVTSGGSYEQYF
TRBJ2-1 TRBD1 TRBV4-3 NA TGCGCCAGCAGCCAGGGGACAGTTTACAATGAGCAGTTCTTC CASSQGTVYNEQFF
TRBJ2-1 NA TRBV2 NA TGTGCCAGCAGTGAAGGGCTAGCCCTTGAGCAGTTCTTC CASSEGLALEQFF
TRBJ2-3 TRBD1 TRBV10-2 NA TGCGCCAGCACACAGGGGACGGTGGCAGATACGCAGTATTTT CASTQGTVADTQYF
TRBJ2-6 NA TRBV5-1 NA TGCGCCAGCAGCTTTGGGGGGCCTCCATCCGGGGCCAACGTCCTGACTTTC CASSFGGPPSGANVLTF
TRBJ2-5 NA TRBV29-1 NA TGCAGCGCTAGGCCGGGACCTCAAGAGACCCAGTACTTC CSARPGPQETQYF
TRBJ2-1 TRBD1 TRBV28 once TGTGCCAGCAGTCACAACAGGGGGCGCGTCGATGAGCAGTTCTTC CASSHNRGRVDEQFF
TRBJ1-1 TRBD1 TRBV13 NA TGTGCCAGCAGCATACAGGGGGCGGTCACTGAAGCTTTCTTT CASSIQGAVTEAFF
TRBJ2-7 TRBD1 TRBV6-1 NA TGTGCCAGCAGCCCTCCGGGACAGGGCTCCTACGAGCAGTACTTC CASSPPGQGSYEQYF
TRBJ2-2 NA TRBV5-1 NA TGCGCCAGCAGCTTTCCTCGGGGGAACACCGGGGAGCTGTTTTTT CASSFPRGNTGELFF
TRBJ2-2 NA TRBV2 once TGTGCCAGCAGTTTCGACCCTTACACCGGGGAGCTGTTTTTT CASSFDPYTGELFF
TRBJ1-1 NA TRBV30 NA TGTGCCTGGAATGGGGTGGAGACTGAAGCTTTCTTT CAWNGVETEAFF
TRBJ2-1 TRBD1 TRBV7-2 NA TGTGCCAGCAGCCGGGACAGCTCCTACAATGAGCAGTTCTTC CASSRDSSYNEQFF